The 18 T cell receptor beta chains below come from one sample, sequenced in a study of CD8 T cells in ankylosing spondylitis (dated by TCRdb to the late 2010s). Study-wide findings and limitations: A TCR beta motif made up of eight highly homologous amino acid variants appeared to be characteristic of blood from ankylosing spondylitis patients.

Their cognate antigens are unknown. The library was prepared using 5' RACE. For sequencing, an Illumina HiSeq 2500 was employed. TCRdb applied fastp at Q25 and MiXCR to the public reads, then kept only in-frame beta chains. Here each entry gathers all rows of one CDR3 protein and keeps the most common genes and DNA. The sample table shows a few hundred thousand distinct CDR3 sequences, and 9.5% to 15% are seen once. The ten largest account for 6.8% of the sample. The sequenced sample was blood, either unsorted or a sorted T cell fraction (not recorded which). Source of these receptors: a male donor with ankylosing spondylitis.

The V call is TRBV6-1, the J call TRBJ2-5; the match to TRBD2 covers 10 bases. CDR3 length: 15 amino acids. V was pared by 8 bases and J by 5 bases, with 11 bases of the junction left unmatched. The germline CDR1 and CDR2 sequences are MNHNS and SASEGT. CDR3 nucleotides: TGTGCCAGCGGCCGAGCGGGAGGGCCGGGGGAGACCCAGTACTTC. This sequence encodes CASGRAGGPGETQYF.

Many counts were recorded for this clonotype. The chain recombines TRBV3-1 with TRBJ1-1; 10 nucleotides align to TRBD1. Germline assignment: CDR1 LGHDT and CDR2 YNNKEL (reference sequence). V was clipped by 2 bases and J by 2 bases; unmatched bases: 8. This CDR3 comprises 17 residues. The CDR3 loop reads CASSQPKGQGLNTEAFF. The DNA for the CDR3 is TGTGCCAGCAGCCAACCTAAGGGACAGGGGCTAAACACTGAAGCTTTCTTT.

The gene calls are TRBV24-1 and TRBJ2-1; D ambiguous. Germline CDR1 KGHDR, CDR2 SFDVKD. The CDR3 length is 16 residues. The V gene lost 1 base and the J gene lost 0 bases, with 9 bases spanning the gap. The CDR3 spells CATSDFDGNSYNEQFF. CDR3 nucleotide sequence: TGTGCCACCAGTGATTTTGACGGCAACTCCTACAATGAGCAGTTCTTC.

The chain is built from TRBV6-2 or TRBV6-3 and TRBJ1-6, with 12 bases lining up with TRBD1. With 5 bases clipped from V and 7 bases from J, the junction kept 12 bases outside the gene matches. Germline CDR1 and CDR2: MNHEY and SVGEGT. The CDR3 is made up of 18 amino acids. The CDR3 loop reads CASSQTGTGGSENSPLHF. DNA of the CDR3: TGTGCCAGCAGTCAGACCGGGACAGGGGGCTCGGAAAATTCACCCCTCCACTTT.

This chain connects TRBV5-1 to TRBJ1-4; D gene unclear. Germline-derived CDR1 and CDR2 are SGHRS and YFSETQ. Between the trimmed V and J ends, which lost 0 bases and 8 bases, there was a span of 14 bases. The CDR3 covers 15 residues. The CDR3, as DNA: TGCGCCAGCAGCTTGGTAGGGAGTTTGGAGGAAAAACTGTTTTTT. Translating it yields CASSLVGSLEEKLFF.

The chain combines TRBV20-1 with TRBJ2-3; possible D gene TRBD2, 5 bases. CDR3 length: 14 residues. The ends were cut back, 1 base at V and 4 bases at J, with 12 bases in the middle. Germline CDR1 DFQATT, CDR2 SNEGSKA (reference sequence). CDR3 sequence (DNA): TGCAGTGCTAGAGCCCCGGGGATTGCAGATACGCAGTATTTT. This translates into CSARAPGIADTQYF.

V is TRBV7-6 and J is TRBJ2-7, with 11 nucleotides matching TRBD2. CDR3 length: 15 residues. The trim removed 5 bases at V and 3 bases at J, leaving 6 bases unmatched. The germline V gene has CDR1 SGHVS and CDR2 FNYEAQ. CDR3 coding DNA: TGTGCCAGCAGCCCGCTAGCGGGAGGTTTCTACGAGCAGTACTTC. Its protein is CASSPLAGGFYEQYF.

The chain has TRBV28 and TRBJ1-5; 7 bases match TRBD1. This CDR3 comprises 16 residues. Trimming cost V 3 bases and J 1 base; bases outside gene matches: 6. Germline V lookup: CDR1 MDHEN, CDR2 SYDVKM. CDR3 loop: CASSLGGGQSNQPQHF. DNA of the CDR3: TGTGCCAGCAGTTTGGGAGGGGGCCAAAGCAATCAGCCCCAGCATTTT.

This sequence joins TRBV5-1 and TRBJ2-1; D gene ambiguous. CDR1 is SGHRS, CDR2 YFSETQ, per germline. The CDR3 sequence is 14 residues long. Trimming shortened V by 5 bases and J by 0 bases, and 9 bases separated the two germline ends. CDR3 sequence: CASRSTVSYNEQFF. CDR3 in DNA: TGCGCCAGCAGGTCAACGGTCTCCTACAATGAGCAGTTCTTC.

This clonotype appeared a few times. CDR3 sequence (DNA): TGTGCCACCAGCACAGGGACGGGAGTTGCAACTAATGAAAAACTGTTTTTT. It translates to CATSTGTGVATNEKLFF. The chain recombines TRBV15 with TRBJ1-4; weak D call: TRBD1 (5 bases). The CDR3 has 17 amino acids. The V and J ends lost 4 bases and 0 bases respectively, with 15 bases between them. Per the germline V gene, CDR1 is LNHNV and CDR2 is YYDKDF (reference sequence).

The chain uses TRBV20-1 and TRBJ2-3, with unresolved D. Germline CDR1 is DFQATT and CDR2 is SNEGSKA (reference sequence). CDR3 size: 14 residues. V was cut by 5 bases and J by 2 bases, with 14 bases left in between. The CDR3: CSASRSSPTDTQYF. In DNA form, the CDR3 reads TGCAGTGCTTCTCGGAGTAGCCCCACAGATACGCAGTATTTT.

In this sample, this clonotype turned up many times. The CDR3 spells CATGTSGSTDTQYF. The CDR3 DNA is TGTGCCACCGGGACTAGCGGCAGCACAGATACGCAGTATTTT. V usage is TRBV24-1 and J usage is TRBJ2-3; TRBD2 matches at 11 bases. The J segment lost 0 bases and the V segment lost 9 bases, leaving 1 base of the junction unmatched. The CDR3 runs 14 residues. Germline V gene data show CDR1 as KGHDR and CDR2 as SFDVKD.

J is TRBJ1-3 and V is TRBV28; D unclear. In germline, CDR1 is MDHEN, CDR2 SYDVKM. This CDR3 contains 15 residues. Between the trimmed V and J ends, which lost 2 bases and 8 bases, there was a span of 16 bases. CDR3 coding DNA: TGTGCCAGCAGTTTAGGTGGTCCGGCGGAGGACACCATATATTTT. Translation: CASSLGGPAEDTIYF. The whole variable domain, remainder taken from reference TRBV28 and TRBJ1-3, is DVKVTQSSRYLVKRTGEKVFLECVQDMDHENMFWYRQDPGLGLRLIYFSYDVKMKEKGDIPEGYSVSREKKERFSLILESASTNQTSMYLCASSLGGPAEDTIYFGEGSWLTVV.

V gene TRBV12-3 or TRBV12-4 combines with J gene TRBJ2-5, with 11 bases identical to TRBD1. V was pared by 5 bases and J by 5 bases, with 7 bases of the junction left unmatched. There are 15 residues in the CDR3. The CDR3 coding sequence is TGTGCCAGCAGTAGGGACAGGGGGAGTTGGGAGACCCAGTACTTC. It encodes CASSRDRGSWETQYF.

The chain joins TRBV7-2 to TRBJ2-3; 7 positions agree with TRBD2. CDR3 size: 14 residues. CDR1 is SGHTA, CDR2 FQGNSA, per germline. The junction had 6 bases not matched to a gene; V was cut back by 5 bases and J by 4 bases. The CDR3 loop reads CASSPSGGADTQYF. The CDR3 DNA follows: TGTGCCAGCAGCCCGTCGGGGGGAGCAGATACGCAGTATTTT. The full variable domain, in which reference TRBV7-2 and TRBJ2-3 provide the parts outside the CDR3, is GAGVSQSPSNKVTEKGKDVELRCDPISGHTALYWYRQSLGQGLEFLIYFQGNSAPDKSGLPSDRFSAERTGGSVSTLTIQRTQQEDSAVYLCASSPSGGADTQYFGPGTRLTVL.

The chain carries TRBV15 and TRBJ1-4, with D possibly being TRBD1 (5 bases). CDR1 is LNHNV, CDR2 YYDKDF, per germline (reference sequence). The CDR3 totals 16 residues. V shed 4 bases and J shed 7 bases, with 19 bases lying between them. The CDR3 DNA is TGTGCCACCAGCAAAGAGGGGTCAGGGCTCATTGAAAAACTGTTTTTT. Its translation: CATSKEGSGLIEKLFF.

This chain's CDR3 is CASSRMSSGYTF. The CDR3 coding sequence is TGTGCCAGCAGTCGAATGAGTTCAGGCTACACCTTC. The chain links TRBV6-2 or TRBV6-3 to TRBJ1-2; D gene ambiguous. V lost 5 bases and J 8 bases, leaving 12 bases between the germline ends. The CDR3 contains 12 residues. The germline V gene encodes CDR1 MNHEY and CDR2 SVGEGT.

This clonotype appeared a few times. This sequence joins TRBV29-1 and TRBJ1-4, with 9 bases lining up with TRBD1. The CDR3 is 13 amino acids. Germline-derived CDR1 and CDR2 are SQVTM and ANQGSEA. V gave up 4 bases and J gave up 8 bases; unmatched junction bases: 5. The CDR3: CSVAGTGQEKLFF. In DNA form, the CDR3 reads TGCAGCGTTGCCGGGACAGGGCAGGAAAAACTGTTTTTT.